Listed below are T cell receptor beta chains from one sample, sequenced in a study of control samples from healthy donors and cancer patients. The table came from immunoSEQ multiplex PCR; TCRdb's copy has only in-frame clones and leaves some out. This sample carries about 92,000 clones, 82% of them seen once, and the ten largest clones take around 9.5%. The specimen was blood. Every receptor here comes from an older woman in good health. Both conserved end residues are part of each CDR3. Each record gives: J gene, D gene, clone size, V gene, CDR3 DNA, CDR3 protein. D genes are given only for firm matches. The size of a clone is reported for some rows only, either as once, few or many, or as a class for expanded clones.

TRBJ2-1 | TRBD2 | few | TRBV28 | TGTGCCAGCAGTTTGGTAACTAGCGGGAGTCACAATGAGCAGTTCTTC | CASSLVTSGSHNEQFF
TRBJ1-2 | . | . | TRBV12-2 | TGTGCAAGTCGCTTAAACCCGGACAGGAATTATGGCTACACCTTC | CASRLNPDRNYGYTF
TRBJ2-7 | . | . | TRBV6-5 | TGTGCCAGCAGTTACTCGCAGGGTAATATCCACGAGCAGTACTTC | CASSYSQGNIHEQYF
TRBJ2-3 | . | . | TRBV9 | TGTGCCAGCAGCCCTTTGGGACGCACGGCAGATACGCAGTATTTT | CASSPLGRTADTQYF
TRBJ1-2 | . | few | TRBV7-2 | TGTGCCAGCAGCCCTCAATCTAATCGGGGCTACACCTTC | CASSPQSNRGYTF
TRBJ2-1 | . | . | TRBV18 | TGTGCCAGCTCTCCCGGGGCTAGACGTGAGCAGTTCTTC | CASSPGARREQFF
TRBJ2-1 | . | . | TRBV11-2 | TGTGCCAGCAGCTTAGTGGGTAGTTGGAGAACTAGGGCTAATGAGCAGTTCTTC | CASSLVGSWRTRANEQFF
TRBJ2-3 | . | . | TRBV6-2/TRBV6-3 | TGTGCCAGCAGTTATATTCAGGGACGGACAGATACGCAGTATTTT | CASSYIQGRTDTQYF
TRBJ1-1 | . | . | TRBV14 | TGTGCCAGCAGCCGCCAATGGGGGGGAAGTGAAGCTTTCTTT | CASSRQWGGSEAFF
TRBJ1-5 | . | . | TRBV19 | TGTGCCAGTAGACCCCTATTAGAAGGAGCTAATCAGCCCCAGCATTTT | CASRPLLEGANQPQHF
TRBJ2-3 | . | . | TRBV10-3 | TGTGCCATCAGTGAGAGGAGTTTTGGTACAGATACGCAGTATTTT | CAISERSFGTDTQYF
TRBJ2-3 | . | . | TRBV28 | TGTGCCAGCAGTTTTCGGGAGTTCGCCACAGATACGCAGTATTTT | CASSFREFATDTQYF
TRBJ2-4 | . | . | TRBV9 | TGTGCCAGCAGCGAGGGAGCGGGCATTCAGTACTTC | CASSEGAGIQYF